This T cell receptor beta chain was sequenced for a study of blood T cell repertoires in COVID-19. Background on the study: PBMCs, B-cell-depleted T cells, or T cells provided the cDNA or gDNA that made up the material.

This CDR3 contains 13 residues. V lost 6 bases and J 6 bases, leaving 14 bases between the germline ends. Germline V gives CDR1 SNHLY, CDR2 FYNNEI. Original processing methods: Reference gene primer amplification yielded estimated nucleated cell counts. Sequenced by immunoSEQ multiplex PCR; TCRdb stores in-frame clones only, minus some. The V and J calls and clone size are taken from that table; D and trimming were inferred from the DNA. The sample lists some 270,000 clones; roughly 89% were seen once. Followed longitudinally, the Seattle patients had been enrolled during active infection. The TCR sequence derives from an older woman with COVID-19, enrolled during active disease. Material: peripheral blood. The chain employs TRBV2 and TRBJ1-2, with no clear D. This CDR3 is CASRTRLVNGYTF. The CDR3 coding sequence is TGTGCCAGCAGGACTCGTCTCGTCAATGGCTACACCTTC.